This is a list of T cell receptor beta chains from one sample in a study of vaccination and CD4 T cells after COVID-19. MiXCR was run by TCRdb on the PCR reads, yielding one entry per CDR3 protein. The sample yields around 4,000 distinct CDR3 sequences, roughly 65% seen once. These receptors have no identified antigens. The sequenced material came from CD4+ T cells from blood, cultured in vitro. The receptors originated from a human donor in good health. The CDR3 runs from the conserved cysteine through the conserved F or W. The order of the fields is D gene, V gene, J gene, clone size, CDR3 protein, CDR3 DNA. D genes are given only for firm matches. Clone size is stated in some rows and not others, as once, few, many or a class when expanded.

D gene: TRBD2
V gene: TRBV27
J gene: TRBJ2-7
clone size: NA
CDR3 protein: CASSSGLAGDYEQYF
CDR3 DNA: TGTGCCAGCAGTTCAGGACTAGCGGGAGATTACGAGCAGTACTTC

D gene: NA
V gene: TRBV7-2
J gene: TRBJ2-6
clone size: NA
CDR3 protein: CASSFDSGANVLTF
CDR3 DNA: TGTGCCAGCAGCTTCGACTCTGGGGCCAACGTCCTGACTTTC

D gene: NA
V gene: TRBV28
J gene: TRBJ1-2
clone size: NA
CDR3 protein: CASSLDPGNYGYTF
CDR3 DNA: TGTGCCAGCAGTTTAGACCCGGGGAACTATGGCTACACCTTC

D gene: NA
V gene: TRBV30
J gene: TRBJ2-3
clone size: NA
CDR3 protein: CAWKPMSTDTQYF
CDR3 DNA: TGTGCCTGGAAGCCTATGTCCACAGATACGCAGTATTTT

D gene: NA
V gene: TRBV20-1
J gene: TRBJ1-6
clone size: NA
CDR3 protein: CSAREAVARVNNSPLHF
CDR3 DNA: TGCAGTGCTAGAGAGGCCGTCGCGAGGGTCAATAATTCACCCCTCCACTTT

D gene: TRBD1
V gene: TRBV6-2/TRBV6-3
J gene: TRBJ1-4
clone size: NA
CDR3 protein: CASSPVAGTGEEKLFF
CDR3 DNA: TGTGCCAGCAGTCCTGTCGCCGGGACAGGGGAGGAAAAACTGTTTTTT

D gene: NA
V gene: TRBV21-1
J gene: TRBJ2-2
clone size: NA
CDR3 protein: CASSNGQGAEGGGELFF
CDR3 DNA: TGTGCCAGCAGCAATGGACAGGGGGCCGAAGGTGGCGGGGAGCTGTTTTTT

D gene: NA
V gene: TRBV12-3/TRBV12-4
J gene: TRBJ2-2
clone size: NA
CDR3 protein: CASNEQVGELFF
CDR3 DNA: TGTGCCAGCAACGAACAGGTCGGGGAGCTGTTTTTT

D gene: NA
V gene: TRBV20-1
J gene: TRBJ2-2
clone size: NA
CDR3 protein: CSARSGTGELFF
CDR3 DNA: TGCAGTGCTAGATCGGGGACCGGGGAGCTGTTTTTT

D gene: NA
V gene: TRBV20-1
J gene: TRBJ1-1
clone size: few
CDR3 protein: CSVSFYRVGNTEAFF
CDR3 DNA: TGCAGTGTTTCCTTTTACAGGGTGGGGAACACTGAAGCTTTCTTT

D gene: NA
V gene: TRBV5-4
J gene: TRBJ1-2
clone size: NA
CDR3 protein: CASSRFGTYGYTF
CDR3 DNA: TGTGCCAGCAGCCGCTTCGGGACTTATGGCTACACCTTC

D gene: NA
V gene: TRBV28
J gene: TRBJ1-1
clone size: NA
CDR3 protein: CASSQMGNTEAFF
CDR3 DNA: TGTGCCAGCAGTCAAATGGGGAACACTGAAGCTTTCTTT

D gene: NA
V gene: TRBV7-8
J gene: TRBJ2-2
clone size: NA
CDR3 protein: CASSQGGRSGAGELFF
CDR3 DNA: TGTGCCAGCAGCCAGGGTGGCAGGAGCGGTGCCGGGGAGCTGTTTTTT

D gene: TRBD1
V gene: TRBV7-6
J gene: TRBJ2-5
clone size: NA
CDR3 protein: CASSLGQPSLQETQYF
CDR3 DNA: TGTGCCAGCAGCTTGGGACAGCCATCCCTCCAAGAGACCCAGTACTTC

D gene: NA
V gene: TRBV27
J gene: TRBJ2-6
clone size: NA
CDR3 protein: CASSHTRPSGANVLTF
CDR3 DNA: TGTGCCAGCAGCCATACTCGCCCCTCTGGGGCCAACGTCCTGACTTTC

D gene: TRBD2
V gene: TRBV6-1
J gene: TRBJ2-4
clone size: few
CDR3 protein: CASSSGGAIQYF
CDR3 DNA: TGTGCCAGCAGTAGCGGGGGGGCCATTCAGTACTTC

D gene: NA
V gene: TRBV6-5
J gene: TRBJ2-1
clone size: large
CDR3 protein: CASSYPNRNEQFF
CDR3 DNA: TGTGCCAGCAGTTACCCAAACCGTAATGAGCAGTTCTTC

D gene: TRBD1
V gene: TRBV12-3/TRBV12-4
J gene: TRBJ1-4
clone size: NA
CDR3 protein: CASSLGDSREKLFF
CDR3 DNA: TGTGCCAGCAGTTTAGGGGACAGCCGTGAAAAACTGTTTTTT

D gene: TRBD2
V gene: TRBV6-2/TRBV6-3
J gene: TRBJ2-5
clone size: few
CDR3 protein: CASRRKTSQSPQETQYF
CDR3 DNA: TGTGCCAGCAGACGCAAGACTAGCCAATCCCCCCAAGAGACCCAGTACTTC

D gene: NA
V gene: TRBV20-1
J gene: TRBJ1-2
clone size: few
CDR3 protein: CSASLANGGYGYTF
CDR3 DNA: TGCAGTGCTAGCTTGGCCAATGGGGGCTATGGCTACACCTTC

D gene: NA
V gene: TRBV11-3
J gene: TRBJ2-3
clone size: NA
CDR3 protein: CASSSEPITDTQYF
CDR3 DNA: TGTGCCAGCAGCTCTGAACCGATCACAGATACGCAGTATTTT

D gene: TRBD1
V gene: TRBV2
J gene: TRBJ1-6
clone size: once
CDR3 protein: CATRTGQGSYSPLHF
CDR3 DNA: TGTGCCACCCGGACCGGACAGGGAAGTTACTCACCCCTCCACTTT

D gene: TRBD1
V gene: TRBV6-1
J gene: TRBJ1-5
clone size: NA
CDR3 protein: CASSRQGVNQPQHF
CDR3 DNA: TGTGCCAGCAGCCGACAGGGGGTCAATCAGCCCCAGCATTTT

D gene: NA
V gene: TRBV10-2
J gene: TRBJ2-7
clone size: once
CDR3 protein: CAIKDGGGGYEQYF
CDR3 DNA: TGCGCCATCAAAGATGGGGGAGGGGGCTACGAGCAGTACTTC

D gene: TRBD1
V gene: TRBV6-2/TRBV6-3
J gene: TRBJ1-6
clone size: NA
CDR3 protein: CASSTSRTGISPLHF
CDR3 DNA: TGTGCCAGCAGTACCTCTCGGACAGGGATCTCACCCCTCCACTTT

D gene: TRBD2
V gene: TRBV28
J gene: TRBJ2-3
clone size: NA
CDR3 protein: CASRHTKRGPDTQYF
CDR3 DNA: TGTGCCAGCAGGCACACCAAGCGGGGCCCGGATACGCAGTATTTT

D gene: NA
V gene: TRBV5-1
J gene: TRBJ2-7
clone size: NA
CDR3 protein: CASSLNGGLYEQYF
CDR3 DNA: TGCGCCAGCAGCTTGAACGGGGGGCTCTACGAGCAGTACTTC

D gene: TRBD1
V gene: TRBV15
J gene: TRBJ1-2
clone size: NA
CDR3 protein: CATSRDRGQGSGYTF
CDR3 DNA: TGTGCCACCAGCAGAGATCGTGGACAGGGTAGCGGCTACACCTTC

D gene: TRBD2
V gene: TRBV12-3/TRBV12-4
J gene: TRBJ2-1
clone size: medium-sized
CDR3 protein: CASSFTSGGWISYNEQFF
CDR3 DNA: TGTGCCAGCAGTTTTACTAGCGGGGGCTGGATCTCCTACAATGAGCAGTTCTTC

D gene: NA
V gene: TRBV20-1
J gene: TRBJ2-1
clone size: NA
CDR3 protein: CSARGWTAYNEQFF
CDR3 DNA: TGCAGTGCTAGAGGGTGGACAGCTTACAATGAGCAGTTCTTC

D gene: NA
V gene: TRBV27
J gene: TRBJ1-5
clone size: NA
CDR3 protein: CASRPMYSNQPQHF
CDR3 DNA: TGTGCCAGCAGGCCGATGTATAGCAATCAGCCCCAGCATTTT

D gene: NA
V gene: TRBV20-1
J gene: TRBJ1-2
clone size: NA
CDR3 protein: CSARDPITSLF
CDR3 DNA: TGCAGTGCTAGAGATCCGATCACTTCCCTCTTC

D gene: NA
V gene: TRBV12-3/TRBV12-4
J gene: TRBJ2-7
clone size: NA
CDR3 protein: CASRPPHSGEQYF
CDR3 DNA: TGTGCCAGCAGACCCCCGCATTCGGGGGAGCAGTACTTC

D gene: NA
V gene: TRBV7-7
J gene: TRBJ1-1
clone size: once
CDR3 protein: CASSPASGTEAFF
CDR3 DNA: TGTGCCAGCAGTCCTGCCTCAGGCACTGAAGCTTTCTTT

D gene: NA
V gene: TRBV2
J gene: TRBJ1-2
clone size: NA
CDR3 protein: CASSDAGNYGYTF
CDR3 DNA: TGTGCCAGCAGTGACGCCGGAAACTATGGCTACACCTTC

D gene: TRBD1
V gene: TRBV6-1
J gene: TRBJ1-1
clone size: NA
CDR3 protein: CASSPSRQGWTEAFF
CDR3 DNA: TGTGCCAGCAGTCCATCCCGACAGGGTTGGACTGAAGCTTTCTTT

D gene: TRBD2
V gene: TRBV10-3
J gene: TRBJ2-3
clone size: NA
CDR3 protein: CAISEGRERSTDTQYF
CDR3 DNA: TGTGCCATCAGTGAAGGGCGGGAGAGGAGCACAGATACGCAGTATTTT